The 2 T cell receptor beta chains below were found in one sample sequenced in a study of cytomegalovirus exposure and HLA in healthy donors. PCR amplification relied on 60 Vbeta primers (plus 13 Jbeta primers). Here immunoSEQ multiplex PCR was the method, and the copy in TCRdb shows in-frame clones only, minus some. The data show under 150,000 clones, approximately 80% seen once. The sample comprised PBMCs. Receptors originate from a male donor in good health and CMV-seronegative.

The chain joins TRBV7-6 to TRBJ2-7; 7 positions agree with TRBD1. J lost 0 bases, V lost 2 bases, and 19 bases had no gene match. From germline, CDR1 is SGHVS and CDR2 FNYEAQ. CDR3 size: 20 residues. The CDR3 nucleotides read TGTGCCAGCAGCTTAAATTCAATACCGAGACAGGGCCCGAGCTCCTACGAGCAGTACTTC. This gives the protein CASSLNSIPRQGPSSYEQYF.

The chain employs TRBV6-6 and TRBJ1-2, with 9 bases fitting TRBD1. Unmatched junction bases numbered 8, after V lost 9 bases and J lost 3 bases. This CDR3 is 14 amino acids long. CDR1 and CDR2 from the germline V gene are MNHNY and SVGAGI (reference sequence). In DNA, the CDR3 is TGTGCCAGTCAAACAGGGGGCATTGACTATGGCTACACCTTC. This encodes CASQTGGIDYGYTF.